The 10 T cell receptor beta chains listed next were all sequenced from one sample in a study of memory CD4+ T cells and cytomegalovirus serostatus. Single viable CD3+CD4+CD8-CD45RO+ cells were sorted as the memory CD4+ T cells. Profiling relied on immunoSEQ multiplex PCR, and the TCRdb table lists in-frame clones only, not all of them. The data show about 82,000 clones, over 80% seen once. The sequenced sample consisted of memory CD4+ T cells from blood. These receptors came from an adult in good health and CMV-seronegative.

About this clone: One junction end does not reproduce the germline sequence, and a read error may be involved. V usage is TRBV7-7 and J usage is TRBJ2-2, with D possibly matching TRBD2 (6 bases). Germline V gene lookup returns CDR1 SSHAT and CDR2 FNYEAQ (reference sequence). The CDR3 length is 15 residues. The CDR3 here is CASSLAAGNTGELFF. The CDR3 DNA sequence: TGTGCTAGCAGCTTAGCGGCGGGTAACACCGGGGAGCTGTTTTTT.

This chain links TRBV5-8 with TRBJ2-7, with D possibly matching TRBD1 (6 bases). The CDR3 extends over 15 amino acids. The V end was cut by 0 bases, the J end by 6 bases, with 16 bases between. Germline V gene lookup returns CDR1 SGHTS and CDR2 YDEGEE. CDR3 residues: CASSLGTVALGEQYF. The CDR3 DNA reads as TGTGCCAGCAGCTTGGGGACAGTTGCCCTCGGCGAGCAGTACTTC. Drawing the rest from reference TRBV5-8 and TRBJ2-7, the complete variable domain is EAGVTQSPTHLIKTRGQQATLRCSPISGHTSVYWYQQALGLGLQFLLWYDEGEERNRGNFPPRFSGRQFPNYSSELNVNALELEDSALYLCASSLGTVALGEQYFGPGTRLTVT.

The chain carries TRBV9 and TRBJ2-1, with D maybe TRBD1 (5 bases). In germline, CDR1 is SGDLS, CDR2 YYNGEE. V was trimmed by 0 bases and J by 5 bases, leaving 9 bases between them. The CDR3 contains 14 residues. The CDR3 is CASSVVSRDNEQFF. The CDR3 nucleotides read TGTGCCAGCAGCGTAGTATCCAGGGACAATGAGCAGTTCTTC.

J is TRBJ2-7 and V is TRBV30; D is undetermined. Trimming took off 0 bases at V and 3 bases at J, with 6 bases between the two ends. The CDR3 spans 12 residues. Per the germline V gene, CDR1 is GTSNPN and CDR2 is SVGIG (reference sequence). The CDR3 sequence: CAWSVKGYEQYF. The CDR3 DNA sequence: TGTGCCTGGAGTGTGAAGGGCTACGAGCAGTACTTC.

The sample holds a few counts of this clone. V and J are TRBV7-9 and TRBJ1-5, with D possibly TRBD1 on 6 matching bases. Germline V gene lookup returns CDR1 SEHNR and CDR2 FQNEAQ (reference sequence). This CDR3 is 13 amino acids long. Trimming stripped 4 bases from V and 8 bases from J, with 12 bases between. The chain's CDR3 is CASSSTRGKPQHF. The CDR3 coding sequence is TGTGCCAGCAGCTCGACTAGGGGGAAGCCCCAGCATTTT.

The V and J genes are TRBV19 and TRBJ2-1; 8 bases are a match to TRBD2. The V segment lost 4 bases and the J segment 8 bases; nucleotides outside the gene matches: 13. The CDR3 runs 16 residues. The germline V gene has CDR1 LNHDA and CDR2 SQIVND (reference sequence). CDR3 coding DNA: TGTGCCAGTAGTAAGGAACGGGGGGGCAACAATGATGAGCAGTTCTTC. It translates to CASSKERGGNNDEQFF.

V and J are TRBV7-2 and TRBJ2-3; no clear D gene. Per germline, CDR1 SGHTA and CDR2 FQGNSA. The CDR3 runs 14 residues. The V gene lost 5 bases and the J gene lost 9 bases, with 18 bases spanning the gap. CDR3 loop: CASSPRITEGTQYF. CDR3 in DNA: TGTGCCAGCAGCCCCCGGATTACCGAAGGGACGCAGTATTTT.

This clone is medium-sized (0.01 to 0.1%) within its sample. The CDR3 here is CASSAGTGDYEQYF. CDR3 coding DNA: TGTGCCAGCAGTGCCGGGACAGGAGACTACGAGCAGTACTTC. V and J are TRBV6-5 and TRBJ2-7; 8 bases fit TRBD1. Germline V gene data show CDR1 as MNHEY and CDR2 as SVGAGI. The junction had 6 bases not matched to a gene; V was cut back by 5 bases and J by 3 bases. This CDR3 has 14 amino acids.

V usage is TRBV10-3 and J usage is TRBJ1-2; D perhaps matches TRBD1 (5 bases). This CDR3 is built from 12 residues. Germline V lookup: CDR1 ENHRY, CDR2 SYGVKD. The ends were cut back, 11 bases at V and 5 bases at J, with 15 bases in the middle. The CDR3 DNA reads TGTGCCGCGCGGGAAGGGGATTATGGCTACACCTTC. This translates into CAAREGDYGYTF.

J is TRBJ1-2 and V is TRBV5-6, with 10 bases matching TRBD1. CDR1 SGHDT and CDR2 YYEEEE come from the germline V gene. The CDR3 sequence is 15 residues long. The V and J ends lost 4 bases and 4 bases, in that order; junction bases with no gene match: 7. In DNA, the CDR3 is TGTGCCAGCAGCCCGAGGACAGGGGGTCGCTATGGCTACACCTTC. It specifies CASSPRTGGRYGYTF.